The 27 T cell receptor beta chains in this list originate from one sample, sequenced in a study of shared T cell receptors in the human thymus. TCRdb's copy holds only in-frame clones and misses some; the assay was immunoSEQ multiplex PCR. The data contain 650,000 to 950,000 clones, 75% to 90% of them singletons. In addition, the sample was reused for a study of human thymus T cells.

Sequenced material: thymocytes. The receptors were sampled from a girl younger than two with a congenital heart defect.

A single count supports this clone. An end of the junction differs from the germline gene, which may be a read error. V usage is TRBV7-9 and J usage is TRBJ1-4; TRBD1 aligns across 9 bases. This CDR3 has 15 amino acids. From germline, CDR1 is SEHNR and CDR2 FQNEAQ (reference sequence). CDR3 protein: CASRLGTGPNEKLFF. Written as DNA, the CDR3 is TGTGCCAGCAGATTAGGGACAGGGCCTAATGAAAAACTGTTTTTT.

The chain recombines TRBV6-4 with TRBJ1-5; D is ambiguous. Trimming shortened V by 2 bases and J by 4 bases, and 6 bases separated the two germline ends. The germline gives CDR1 MRHNA, CDR2 SNTAGT. This CDR3 region has 13 residues. CDR3 protein: CASSDSHNQPQHF. The DNA for the CDR3 is TGTGCCAGCAGTGACAGCCATAATCAGCCCCAGCATTTT.

The rearrangement links TRBV5-4 to TRBJ1-2, with unresolved D. The V gene's germline CDR1 is SGHNT and CDR2 YYREEE (reference sequence). The CDR3 runs 15 residues. Trimming left V 0 bases short and J 4 bases short, with 13 bases between. The CDR3: CASSLGGSRSYGYTF. The CDR3 bases are TGTGCCAGCAGCTTGGGAGGGTCTCGTAGCTATGGCTACACCTTC. The variable domain in full, completed from reference TRBV5-4 and TRBJ1-2, reads ETGVTQSPTHLIKTRGQQVTLRCSSQSGHNTVSWYQQALGQGPQFIFQYYREEENGRGNFPPRFSGLQFPNYSSELNVNALELDDSALYLCASSLGGSRSYGYTFGSGTRLTVV.

This clone was seen once. The chain combines TRBV28 with TRBJ1-1; a possible D gene is TRBD1 (6 bases). The CDR3 covers 15 residues. Deletions cut 7 bases from V and 9 bases from J, with 24 bases between. Germline-derived CDR1 and CDR2 are MDHEN and SYDVKM. The CDR3 coding sequence is TGTGCCAGCATCCGAACAGGGAAACCTACTTACAAAGCTTTCTTT. This codes for CASIRTGKPTYKAFF.

The chain carries TRBV4-1 and TRBJ1-1; D remains unclear. The germline gives CDR1 MGHRA, CDR2 YSYEKL. This CDR3 has 18 residues. V was pared by 1 base and J by 1 base, with 19 bases between. For the CDR3, the DNA is TGCGCCAGCAGCCAAGTCATGAGCGGGTCTGGCGGGAACACTGAAGCTTTCTTT. It encodes CASSQVMSGSGGNTEAFF.

The J gene is TRBJ2-1, the V gene TRBV6-6, with D maybe TRBD2 (7 bases). CDR1 and CDR2 (germline): MNHNY, SVGAGI (reference sequence). Trimming took 8 bases from V and 7 from J, leaving 18 bases between them. The CDR3 length is 14 residues. For the CDR3, the DNA is TGTGCCAGCGTCATAGGGGGGGCCAAGAATGAGCAGTTCTTC. Amino acids: CASVIGGAKNEQFF.

The V gene is TRBV6-1, the J gene TRBJ1-2; tentative D call: TRBD1 (6 bases). The CDR3 spans 16 residues. Germline-derived CDR1 and CDR2 are MNHNS and SASEGT. V was shortened by 3 bases and J by 1 base, with 15 bases between the two germline ends. The CDR3, as DNA: TGTGCCAGCAGTGATCCCGGACAGACAAGTAACTATGGCTACACCTTC. This gives the protein CASSDPGQTSNYGYTF.

This chain uses TRBV15 with TRBJ1-4, with D possibly TRBD1 on 5 matching bases. V was clipped by 1 base and J by 4 bases, with 10 bases between them. Per the germline V gene, CDR1 is LNHNV and CDR2 is YYDKDF (reference sequence). CDR3 length: 15 residues. Here the CDR3 reads CATSRVGAGNEKLFF. DNA for the CDR3: TGTGCCACCAGCAGAGTAGGGGCAGGTAATGAAAAACTGTTTTTT.

The chain employs TRBV5-1 and TRBJ1-2; 8 bases are a match to TRBD1. The CDR3 length is 12 residues. V was clipped by 7 bases and J by 6 bases; unmatched bases: 5. Germline V gives CDR1 SGHRS, CDR2 YFSETQ. The CDR3 loop is CASEETGDGYTF. CDR3 in DNA: TGCGCCAGCGAGGAGACAGGGGATGGCTACACCTTC.

CDR3 DNA: TGTGCCAGCAGTAAACCCCCGGGAGGGACAGGCAATCAGCCCCAGCATTTT. This sequence encodes CASSKPPGGTGNQPQHF. The chain is built from TRBV28 and TRBJ1-5; 7 bases line up with TRBD1. The CDR3 spans 17 residues. In germline, CDR1 is MDHEN, CDR2 SYDVKM. V shed 5 bases and J 2 bases; nucleotides not matched to a gene: 12.

J is TRBJ2-7 and V is TRBV19, with D perhaps TRBD1 (6 bases). The CDR3 extends over 14 amino acids. Germline V gene sequence: CDR1 LNHDA, CDR2 SQIVND (reference sequence). Trimming pared 6 bases from V and 2 bases from J, leaving 14 bases between. Here the CDR3 DNA reads TGTGCCAGTAGCACCCATTGGGGGCCCTACGAGCAGTACTTC. It codes for CASSTHWGPYEQYF.

This clone was counted once. The chain employs TRBV12-5 and TRBJ1-1, with D possibly matching TRBD1 (6 bases). This CDR3 is 15 amino acids long. Deletions cut 0 bases from V and 1 base from J, with 9 bases between. The germline V gene has CDR1 LGHNT and CDR2 FRNRAP. This chain's CDR3 is CASGLVLGGNTEAFF. Here the CDR3 DNA reads TGTGCTAGTGGTTTGGTACTAGGGGGGAACACTGAAGCTTTCTTT.

V is TRBV6-5 and J is TRBJ1-3; possible D gene TRBD1, 5 bases. There are 14 residues in the CDR3. The germline V gene encodes CDR1 MNHEY and CDR2 SVGAGI. Trimming pared 2 bases from V and 5 bases from J, leaving 10 bases between. CDR3 DNA: TGTGCCAGCAGTTACCGCCGGGGGAGAAACACCATATATTTT. Protein product: CASSYRRGRNTIYF.

The V call is TRBV14, the J call TRBJ1-1; D gene unclear. Trimming pared 2 bases from V and 2 bases from J, leaving 6 bases between. The CDR3 covers 13 residues. Looked up from germline, CDR1 is SGHDN and CDR2 is FVKESK. CDR3 in amino acids: CASSQSGNTEAFF. In DNA form, the CDR3 reads TGTGCCAGCAGCCAATCAGGAAACACTGAAGCTTTCTTT.

The table lists this clone with a count of one. This chain connects TRBV5-5 to TRBJ2-1, with a weak D call TRBD2 (6 bases). Trimming stripped 4 bases from V and 14 bases from J, with 13 bases between. Germline loops: CDR1 SGHKS, CDR2 YYEKEE (reference sequence). CDR3 length equals 11 residues. CDR3 loop: CASSRDCREFF. The CDR3 coding sequence is TGTGCCAGCAGCCGGGACTGTAGGGAGTTCTTC.

The rearrangement links TRBV5-1 to TRBJ2-2, with 10 nucleotides matching TRBD1. In germline, CDR1 is SGHRS, CDR2 YFSETQ. Losses at the gene ends were 1 base for V and 0 bases for J; bases not matched to a gene: 15. The CDR3 spans 21 residues. The CDR3 bases are TGCGCCAGCAGCTTGCCGCCGACAGGGGGCAGCCTCGATACGAACACCGGGGAGCTGTTTTTT. Encoded protein: CASSLPPTGGSLDTNTGELFF. The entire variable domain, with the rest obtained from reference TRBV5-1 and TRBJ2-2, is as follows: KAGVTQTPRYLIKTRGQQVTLSCSPISGHRSVSWYQQTPGQGLQFLFEYFSETQRNKGNFPGRFSGRQFSNSRSEMNVSTLELGDSALYLCASSLPPTGGSLDTNTGELFFGEGSRLTVL.

The chain links TRBV19 to TRBJ1-2; 9 nucleotides match TRBD1. Trimming took 3 bases from V and 8 from J; bases not matched to a gene: 10. CDR1 is LNHDA, CDR2 SQIVND, per germline (reference sequence). The CDR3 covers 15 residues. The CDR3 protein is CASSMGDRVARGYTF. CDR3 DNA: TGTGCCAGTAGTATGGGGGACAGGGTCGCGCGGGGCTACACCTTC.

The chain couples TRBV13 to TRBJ2-5; 7 bases match TRBD2. This CDR3 has 15 amino acids. Germline values: CDR1 PRHDT, CDR2 FYEKMQ (reference sequence). J lost 0 bases, V lost 5 bases, and 6 bases had no gene match. CDR3: CASSLAVKYQETQYF. The CDR3 coding sequence is TGTGCCAGCAGCCTAGCGGTGAAGTACCAAGAGACCCAGTACTTC.

The V call is TRBV4-3, the J call TRBJ1-2, with D possibly matching TRBD1 (5 bases). V was cut by 4 bases and J by 6 bases, with 18 bases left in between. The CDR3 contains 15 residues. Germline V gene sequence: CDR1 LGHNA, CDR2 YSLEER. This chain's CDR3 is CASSPGRVSPDGYTF. CDR3 DNA sequence: TGCGCCAGCAGCCCCGGCAGGGTGTCGCCTGATGGCTACACCTTC.

V is TRBV5-8 and J is TRBJ1-4, with 8 bases matching TRBD1. Looked up from germline, CDR1 is SGHTS and CDR2 is YDEGEE. The trim removed 2 bases at V and 5 bases at J, leaving 8 bases unmatched. The CDR3 sequence is 16 residues long. The CDR3 region has the DNA TGTGCCAGCAGCTTTGAAGGGGACAGGCCAAATGAAAAACTGTTTTTT. Translating gives CASSFEGDRPNEKLFF.

A word on this clone: The sample contains more than one DNA sequence encoding this CDR3. This chain links TRBV20-1 with TRBJ1-2; a weak D match, TRBD1 (6 bases). Germline V lookup: CDR1 DFQATT, CDR2 SNEGSKA (reference sequence). The CDR3 covers 11 residues. With 1 base removed from V and 6 bases from J, the gap between germline ends came to 6 bases. The CDR3 loop is CSARGQDGYTF. CDR3 coding DNA: TGCAGTGCTAGAGGACAGGATGGCTACACCTTC.

The chain employs TRBV4-3 and TRBJ2-3, with 9 bases aligning to TRBD1. The V gene end was trimmed by 4 bases and the J gene end by 5 bases; junction bases not matched to a gene: 10. This CDR3 region has 16 residues. The V gene's germline CDR1 is LGHNA and CDR2 YSLEER. The CDR3 reads CASSPRRQGGEDTQYF. DNA of the CDR3: TGCGCCAGCAGCCCCCGCCGACAGGGGGGCGAAGATACGCAGTATTTT.

V usage is TRBV15 and J usage is TRBJ1-5; D call uncertain. Germline V gene data show CDR1 as LNHNV and CDR2 as YYDKDF (reference sequence). Trimming cost V 2 bases and J 0 bases, with 17 bases left between them. The CDR3 spans 18 residues. The CDR3 DNA follows: TGTGCCACCAGCAGACCCGAGGACCGCGGGCGTAGCAATCAGCCCCAGCATTTT. It is translated as CATSRPEDRGRSNQPQHF.

CDR3 nucleotides: TGTGCCAGCTCACTACAGGGGGTTTATCGGATGAACACTGAAGCTTTCTTT. Amino acid sequence: CASSLQGVYRMNTEAFF. The V and J genes are TRBV18 and TRBJ1-1; 8 bases map to TRBD1. The V gene end was trimmed by 4 bases and the J gene end by 0 bases; junction bases not matched to a gene: 10. Germline V gene lookup returns CDR1 KGHSH and CDR2 LQKENI. The CDR3 spans 17 residues.

This clone was recorded once. The CDR3 is CASSEAPVQHSYEQYF. For the CDR3, the DNA is TGTGCCAGCAGTGAAGCGCCCGTACAACACTCCTACGAGCAGTACTTC. V gene TRBV2 combines with J gene TRBJ2-7; D is unclear. The germline V gene has CDR1 SNHLY and CDR2 FYNNEI. This CDR3 spans 16 amino acids. Trimming took 0 bases from V and 0 from J, leaving 12 bases between them.

The rearrangement uses TRBV6-5 and TRBJ1-6; D possibly corresponds to TRBD1 (6 bases). Per germline, CDR1 MNHEY and CDR2 SVGAGI. V lost 6 bases and J 7 bases, leaving 16 bases between the germline ends. The CDR3 spans 15 residues. The CDR3 reads CASRPPHRANSPLHF. The CDR3 DNA reads as TGTGCCAGCAGGCCGCCTCACAGGGCCAATTCACCCCTCCACTTT.

The rearrangement uses TRBV5-4 and TRBJ1-2, with 7 nucleotides matching TRBD1. Germline V gene sequence: CDR1 SGHNT, CDR2 YYREEE (reference sequence). Germline trimming cut 4 bases from V and 4 bases from J; bases unmatched to any gene: 13. The CDR3 is 16 amino acids. CDR3: CASSPRTGLKSYGYTF. The CDR3 nucleotides read TGTGCCAGCAGCCCCAGGACAGGCCTAAAAAGCTATGGCTACACCTTC.